Following are 27 T cell receptor beta chains from one sample sequenced in a study of shared clonotypes between healthy human individuals. The table came from immunoSEQ multiplex PCR; TCRdb's copy has only in-frame clones and leaves some out. The data show 2 million to 2.5 million clones, with approximately 96% seen just once and less than 0.15% held by the top ten. Specimen: naive CD4+ T cells sorted from blood. Sample subset: CD45RA+ positively selected. Receptors were obtained from a young man in good health.

The gene calls are TRBV5-5 and TRBJ2-7; D gene unclear. The CDR3 loop spans 14 amino acids. Germline V gives CDR1 SGHKS, CDR2 YYEKEE (reference sequence). The ends were cut back, 1 base at V and 4 bases at J, with 12 bases in the middle. Here the CDR3 reads CASSLTAPGYEQYF. The CDR3 bases are TGTGCCAGCAGCTTGACAGCCCCCGGGTACGAGCAGTACTTC.

The V and J genes are TRBV6-4 and TRBJ1-1, with 8 positions matching TRBD1. V lost 6 bases, J lost 1 base, and 7 bases stayed unmatched. The CDR3 totals 15 residues. Germline assignment: CDR1 MRHNA and CDR2 SNTAGT. Here the CDR3 reads CASRVGQGPNTEAFF. DNA of the CDR3: TGTGCCAGCAGAGTCGGACAGGGCCCGAACACTGAAGCTTTCTTT.

The chain has TRBV25-1 and TRBJ2-7; TRBD2 agrees at 8 bases. V shed 0 bases and J 1 base; nucleotides not matched to a gene: 8. Per the germline V gene, CDR1 is MGHDK and CDR2 is SYGVNS. This CDR3 has 17 amino acids. The chain's CDR3 is CASSEYDGRAGSYEQYF. In DNA, the CDR3 is TGTGCCAGCAGTGAATATGACGGGAGGGCCGGTTCCTACGAGCAGTACTTC.

The gene calls are TRBV13 and TRBJ1-4; the match to TRBD1 covers 11 bases. Germline values: CDR1 PRHDT, CDR2 FYEKMQ (reference sequence). Trimming removed 4 bases from V and 8 bases from J; junction bases left unmatched: 6. This CDR3 spans 15 amino acids. The CDR3 region has the DNA TGTGCCAGCAGCTCCGCCGGGACAGGGGGAGAAAAACTGTTTTTT. Translating gives CASSSAGTGGEKLFF. The full variable domain, rest sourced from reference TRBV13 and TRBJ1-4, is AAGVIQSPRHLIKEKRETATLKCYPIPRHDTVYWYQQGPGQDPQFLISFYEKMQSDKGSIPDRFSAQQFSDYHSELNMSSLELGDSALYFCASSSAGTGGEKLFFGSGTQLSVL.

This clone was observed once. The J gene is TRBJ1-1, the V gene TRBV6-5; D gene ambiguous. The CDR3 runs 12 residues. V lost 10 bases to trimming and J lost 1 base, with 10 bases between them. Per germline, CDR1 MNHEY and CDR2 SVGAGI. In DNA form, the CDR3 reads TGTGCCACCCACCGTGCGAACACTGAAGCTTTCTTT. This translates into CATHRANTEAFF.

The rearrangement joins TRBV29-1 to TRBJ1-6, with 7 bases matching TRBD1. With 7 bases clipped from V and 8 bases from J, the junction kept 8 bases outside the gene matches. CDR1 is SQVTM, CDR2 ANQGSEA, per germline. This CDR3 is 13 amino acids long. The DNA for the CDR3 is TGCAGCGCTGCAACAGGGGAGCATTCACCCCTCCACTTT. Its translation: CSAATGEHSPLHF.

The V call is TRBV30, the J call TRBJ2-5; 9 bases are a match to TRBD2. The germline V gene has CDR1 GTSNPN and CDR2 SVGIG (reference sequence). This CDR3 is 13 amino acids long. The ends lost 6 bases at V and 4 bases at J; junction bases unmatched: 6. CDR3 in amino acids: CACGSLAGETQYF. CDR3 bases: TGTGCCTGTGGGTCACTAGCGGGAGAGACCCAGTACTTC.

The gene calls are TRBV10-2 and TRBJ2-7, with D perhaps given as TRBD1 or TRBD2 (5 bases each). Germline loops: CDR1 WSHSY, CDR2 SAAADI. This CDR3 contains 12 residues. V was pared by 8 bases and J by 3 bases, with 11 bases between. The CDR3 protein is CASGGRSYEQYF. DNA for the CDR3: TGCGCCAGCGGGGGACGGAGCTACGAGCAGTACTTC.

V is TRBV6-1 and J is TRBJ2-4; D is uncertain. Trimming pared 4 bases from V and 7 bases from J, leaving 20 bases between. CDR1 is MNHNS, CDR2 SASEGT, per germline. This CDR3 has 16 amino acids. CDR3 sequence reads: CASSVSGLQMLNIQYF. DNA of the CDR3: TGTGCCAGCAGTGTGTCCGGGCTTCAGATGTTGAACATTCAGTACTTC.

The CDR3 coding sequence is TGTGCCAGCAGCCAAGGACTAGCGGGGAGCTATAGATCCACAATCCAAGAGACCCAGTACTTC. It encodes CASSQGLAGSYRSTIQETQYF. V and J are TRBV27 and TRBJ2-5, with 12 bases identical to TRBD2. The CDR3 loop spans 21 amino acids. Trimming cost V 6 bases and J 1 base; bases outside gene matches: 21. Germline values: CDR1 MNHEY, CDR2 SMNVEV (reference sequence).

This chain uses TRBV7-2 with TRBJ2-2, with no clear D. This CDR3 spans 14 amino acids. Trimming removed 2 bases at V and 9 bases at J, with 13 bases between. Germline V gene data show CDR1 as SGHTA and CDR2 as FQGNSA. The CDR3 is CASSLPSTSRELFF. CDR3 DNA sequence: TGTGCCAGCAGCTTACCAAGCACATCGAGGGAGCTGTTTTTT.

The chain couples TRBV2 to TRBJ2-7; possibly TRBD1 or TRBD2 for D (7 bases each). V lost 6 bases and J lost 6, with 18 bases in between. The CDR3 runs 14 residues. Per germline, CDR1 SNHLY and CDR2 FYNNEI. CDR3 sequence (DNA): TGTGCCAGCAGAATCTACAGGGGCGGGGGCGAGCAGTACTTC. Its translation: CASRIYRGGGEQYF.

The chain joins TRBV6-1 to TRBJ2-3, with 15 bases fitting TRBD2. The germline V gene has CDR1 MNHNS and CDR2 SASEGT. CDR3 length equals 16 residues. V trimming: 3 bases; J trimming: 4 bases; junction bases outside the gene matches: 2. DNA of the CDR3: TGTGCCAGCAGTGACGGGACTAGCGGGAGGTCAGATACGCAGTATTTT. Its protein product is CASSDGTSGRSDTQYF.

The chain couples TRBV23-1 to TRBJ2-7; D not resolved. TRBV23-1 is filed as an ORF, its function uncertain. Trimming took off 2 bases at V and 3 bases at J, with 14 bases between the two ends. The CDR3 is 15 amino acids. CDR3 in amino acids: CASSQKGSCVYEQYF. In DNA, the CDR3 is TGCGCCAGCAGTCAAAAGGGTAGCTGCGTCTACGAGCAGTACTTC.

The chain carries TRBV30 and TRBJ1-5, with 8 nucleotides matching TRBD1. The CDR3 totals 16 residues. With V trimmed by 0 bases and J by 2 bases, 6 bases remained unmatched. Germline values: CDR1 GTSNPN, CDR2 SVGIG (reference sequence). As DNA, the CDR3 is TGTGCCTGGAGTGTAACAACAGGGGGTGGCAATCAGCCCCAGCATTTT. Translation: CAWSVTTGGGNQPQHF.

This clone has only a few counts. Other DNA sequences in the same sample also yield this CDR3. V usage is TRBV2 and J usage is TRBJ1-6; unclear D gene. Trimming took off 3 bases at V and 9 bases at J, with 6 bases between the two ends. The CDR3 consists of 12 residues. In germline, CDR1 is SNHLY, CDR2 FYNNEI. The CDR3 here is CASSDSVSPLHF. CDR3 in DNA: TGTGCCAGCAGTGACAGCGTTTCACCCCTCCACTTT.

V gene TRBV5-4 combines with J gene TRBJ1-1; TRBD1 aligns across 10 bases. The V gene end was trimmed by 0 bases and the J gene end by 3 bases; junction bases not matched to a gene: 5. The CDR3 runs to 16 residues. The germline V gene has CDR1 SGHNT and CDR2 YYREEE (reference sequence). This CDR3 reads CASSLGQGALDTEAFF. Written as DNA, the CDR3 is TGTGCCAGCAGCTTGGGACAGGGGGCTCTGGACACTGAAGCTTTCTTT.

This clone is a singleton in its sample. The chain links TRBV7-8 to TRBJ2-2; D call uncertain. The CDR3 is made up of 13 amino acids. With 1 base removed from V and 4 bases from J, the gap between germline ends came to 4 bases. The germline CDR1 and CDR2 sequences are SGHVS and FQNEAQ. CDR3 region: CASSLELTGELFF. The CDR3 DNA sequence: TGTGCCAGCAGCTTAGAACTCACCGGGGAGCTGTTTTTT.

The chain employs TRBV30 and TRBJ1-1; D gene unclear. V was shortened by 0 bases and J by 0 bases, with 17 bases between the two germline ends. This CDR3 is built from 17 residues. Germline assignment: CDR1 GTSNPN and CDR2 SVGIG (reference sequence). The DNA for the CDR3 is TGTGCCTGGAGTGTATACGTTTACGGACCCATGAACACTGAAGCTTTCTTT. Its translation is CAWSVYVYGPMNTEAFF.

This clone was observed once. The chain carries TRBV30 and TRBJ2-1; the D is unclear. V was trimmed by 2 bases and J by 10 bases, leaving 9 bases between them. The CDR3 sequence is 11 residues long. The germline CDR1 and CDR2 sequences are GTSNPN and SVGIG (reference sequence). As DNA, the CDR3 is TGTGCCTGGAGTCCCAGTTACGAGCAGTTCTTC. Its protein is CAWSPSYEQFF.

The rearrangement joins TRBV6-1 to TRBJ2-1; TRBD2 matches at 9 bases. This CDR3 contains 14 residues. Germline CDR1 reads MNHNS; CDR2 reads SASEGT. J was trimmed by 8 bases and V by 2 bases; bases with no gene match: 4. The CDR3 loop reads CASSERVAGDEQFF. The CDR3 DNA sequence: TGTGCCAGCAGTGAAAGGGTAGCGGGGGATGAGCAGTTCTTC.

The rearrangement uses TRBV7-8 and TRBJ2-5, with D possibly being TRBD2 (6 bases). The V end was cut by 5 bases, the J end by 3 bases, with 13 bases between. The CDR3 spans 14 residues. Looked up from germline, CDR1 is SGHVS and CDR2 is FQNEAQ. The CDR3 DNA reads as TGTGCCAGCAGCCACAACAGGAGGGAAGAGACCCAGTACTTC. Translated, it gives CASSHNRREETQYF.

About this clone itself: In the same sample, other DNA sequences code for this CDR3. V is TRBV15 and J is TRBJ1-2, with a possible D match to TRBD1 (5 bases). V was cut by 0 bases and J by 4 bases, with 9 bases left in between. In germline, CDR1 is LNHNV, CDR2 YYDKDF (reference sequence). CDR3 length equals 14 residues. The CDR3: CATSRDRDSYGYTF. The CDR3 bases are TGTGCCACCAGCAGAGATCGCGACAGCTATGGCTACACCTTC.

The J gene is TRBJ1-3, the V gene TRBV7-9; D is perhaps TRBD1 (5 bases). This CDR3 region has 16 residues. Trimming pared 5 bases from V and 3 bases from J, leaving 17 bases between. Germline lookup yields CDR1 SEHNR and CDR2 FQNEAQ (reference sequence). CDR3 coding DNA: TGTGCCAGCAGCCCAGACTCCAGGGTCGGTGGAAACACCATATATTTT. Protein sequence: CASSPDSRVGGNTIYF. The full variable domain, completed using reference TRBV7-9 and TRBJ1-3, is DTGVSQNPRHKITKRGQNVTFRCDPISEHNRLYWYRQTLGQGPEFLTYFQNEAQLEKSRLLSDRFSAERPKGSFSTLEIQRTEQGDSAMYLCASSPDSRVGGNTIYFGEGSWLTVV.

In the case of this clone: Other DNA sequences in the same sample also yield this CDR3. The rearrangement joins TRBV5-6 to TRBJ2-2; D gene ambiguous. CDR1 is SGHDT and CDR2 is YYEEEE in the germline V gene. The CDR3 has 12 residues. Trimming stripped 1 base from V and 5 bases from J, with 3 bases between. The CDR3 is CASSLSTGELFF. The CDR3 DNA sequence: TGTGCCAGCAGCTTGAGTACCGGGGAGCTGTTTTTT.

The chain has TRBV25-1 and TRBJ2-7; 7 positions agree with TRBD2. This CDR3 spans 16 amino acids. J was trimmed by 3 bases and V by 1 base; bases with no gene match: 9. Germline V gives CDR1 MGHDK, CDR2 SYGVNS. CDR3 residues: CASSESGRGNIYEQYF. The CDR3 DNA reads TGTGCCAGCAGTGAATCGGGGCGGGGGAACATCTACGAGCAGTACTTC.

This clone has just one count. The chain links TRBV9 to TRBJ1-3; no clear D. There are 15 residues in the CDR3. CDR1 and CDR2 (germline): SGDLS, YYNGEE. Trimming cost V 3 bases and J 4 bases, with 14 bases left between them. The CDR3 is CASSDARISGNTIYF. The CDR3, as DNA: TGTGCCAGCAGCGACGCCAGGATTTCAGGAAACACCATATATTTT.